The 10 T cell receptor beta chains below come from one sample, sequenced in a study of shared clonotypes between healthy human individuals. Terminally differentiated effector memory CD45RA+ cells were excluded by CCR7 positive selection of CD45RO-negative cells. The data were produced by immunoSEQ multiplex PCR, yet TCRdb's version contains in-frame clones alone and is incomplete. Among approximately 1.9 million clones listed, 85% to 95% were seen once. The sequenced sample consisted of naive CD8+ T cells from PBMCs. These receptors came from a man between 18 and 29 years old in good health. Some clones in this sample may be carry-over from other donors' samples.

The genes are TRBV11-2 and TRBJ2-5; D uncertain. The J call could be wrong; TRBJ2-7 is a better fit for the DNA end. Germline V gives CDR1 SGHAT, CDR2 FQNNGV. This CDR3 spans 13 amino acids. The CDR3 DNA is TGTGCCAGCAGCCCCGACCGAGCCTACGAGCAGTACTTC. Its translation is CASSPDRAYEQYF.

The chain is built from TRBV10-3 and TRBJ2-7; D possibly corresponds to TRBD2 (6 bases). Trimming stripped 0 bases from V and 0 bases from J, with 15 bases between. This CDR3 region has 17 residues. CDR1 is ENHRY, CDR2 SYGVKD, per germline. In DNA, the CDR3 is TGTGCCATCAGTGAGTCATGGACTACTACAAGCTCCTACGAGCAGTACTTC. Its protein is CAISESWTTTSSYEQYF.

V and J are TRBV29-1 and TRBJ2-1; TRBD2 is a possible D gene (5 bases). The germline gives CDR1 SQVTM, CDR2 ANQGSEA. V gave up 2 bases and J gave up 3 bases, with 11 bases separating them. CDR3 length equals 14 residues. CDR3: CSVEQRRGYNEQFF. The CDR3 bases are TGCAGCGTTGAACAGCGGAGAGGCTACAATGAGCAGTTCTTC.

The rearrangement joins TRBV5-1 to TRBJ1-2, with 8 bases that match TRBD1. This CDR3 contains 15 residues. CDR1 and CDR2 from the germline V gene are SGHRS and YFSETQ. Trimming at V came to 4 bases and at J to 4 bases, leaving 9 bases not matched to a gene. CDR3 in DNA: TGCGCCAGCAGCGAATGGACAGGGCCTCTCTATGGCTACACCTTC. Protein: CASSEWTGPLYGYTF. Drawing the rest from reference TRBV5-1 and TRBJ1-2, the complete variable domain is KAGVTQTPRYLIKTRGQQVTLSCSPISGHRSVSWYQQTPGQGLQFLFEYFSETQRNKGNFPGRFSGRQFSNSRSEMNVSTLELGDSALYLCASSEWTGPLYGYTFGSGTRLTVV.

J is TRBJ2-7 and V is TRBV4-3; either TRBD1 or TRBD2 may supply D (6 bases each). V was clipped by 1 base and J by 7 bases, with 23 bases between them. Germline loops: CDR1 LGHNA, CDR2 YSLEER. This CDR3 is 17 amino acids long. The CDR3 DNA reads TGCGCCAGCAGCCAAGTCCTCAGGGGACCCCTGGGGGGTGAGCAGTACTTC. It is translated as CASSQVLRGPLGGEQYF.

CDR3 residues: CASSLDSRGGETQYF. For the CDR3, the DNA is TGTGCCAGCAGCTTGGATAGCAGGGGCGGTGAGACCCAGTACTTC. The chain employs TRBV5-8 and TRBJ2-5; a possible D gene is TRBD1 (6 bases). CDR1 and CDR2 from the germline V gene are SGHTS and YDEGEE. The ends were cut back, 0 bases at V and 5 bases at J, with 14 bases in the middle. CDR3 length equals 15 residues.

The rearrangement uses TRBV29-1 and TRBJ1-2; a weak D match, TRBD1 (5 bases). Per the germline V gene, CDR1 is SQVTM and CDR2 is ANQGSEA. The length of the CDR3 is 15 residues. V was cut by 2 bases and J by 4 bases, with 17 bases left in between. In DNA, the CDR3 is TGCAGCGTTGAAAACCCAGCTGAGACAGTCTATGGCTACACCTTC. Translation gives CSVENPAETVYGYTF.

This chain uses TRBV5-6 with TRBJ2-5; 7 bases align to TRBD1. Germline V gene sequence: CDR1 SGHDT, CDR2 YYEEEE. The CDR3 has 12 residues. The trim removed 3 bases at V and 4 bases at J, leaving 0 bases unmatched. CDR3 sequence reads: CASSWDRETQYF. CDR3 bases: TGTGCCAGCAGCTGGGACAGAGAGACCCAGTACTTC.

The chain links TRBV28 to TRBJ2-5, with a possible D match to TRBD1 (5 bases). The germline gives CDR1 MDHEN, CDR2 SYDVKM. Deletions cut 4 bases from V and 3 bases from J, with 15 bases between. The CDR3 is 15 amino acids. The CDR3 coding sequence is TGTGCCAGCAGTTGGGGCAGGGCCGTAGAAGAGACCCAGTACTTC. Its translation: CASSWGRAVEETQYF.

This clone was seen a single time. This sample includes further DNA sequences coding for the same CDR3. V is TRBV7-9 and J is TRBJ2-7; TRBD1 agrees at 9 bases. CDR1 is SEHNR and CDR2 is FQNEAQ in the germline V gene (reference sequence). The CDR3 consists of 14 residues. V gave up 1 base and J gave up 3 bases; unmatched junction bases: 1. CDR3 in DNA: TGTGCCAGCAGCTTAGGACAGGGGGACTACGAGCAGTACTTC. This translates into CASSLGQGDYEQYF.